The clone carrying this T cell receptor beta chain occurred a few times. Its antigen is currently unknown. The data are from a study of PD-1 blockade in classical Hodgkin lymphoma. Study outcomes and limitations: Reported findings placed baseline TCR diversity lower in newly diagnosed patients (compared with healthy donors). Repertoires differed for reasons still undefined, possibly disease activity or prior therapy.

The CDR3 is made up of 15 amino acids. Trimming removed 3 bases from V and 5 bases from J; junction bases left unmatched: 4. CDR1 is KGHSH and CDR2 is LQKENI in the germline V gene. Time point indicated: newly diagnosed, previously untreated cHL patient sample. Comparison PBMCs came from previously untreated, newly diagnosed classical Hodgkin lymphoma patients. Data came from immunoSEQ multiplex PCR; TCRdb stores just in-frame clones and leaves some out. The data show roughly 17,000 clones, with roughly 87% seen just once and 3.9% held by the top ten. Specimen: peripheral blood mononuclear cells (PBMCs). The sequence derives from a human donor with classical Hodgkin lymphoma. The rearrangement uses TRBV18 and TRBJ2-7; TRBD2 matches at 13 bases. CDR3 DNA: TGTGCCAGCTCACCCCGGACTAGCGGGAGCGACGAGCAGTACTTC. Translation: CASSPRTSGSDEQYF.